The 5 T cell receptor beta chains below all came from one sample that was sequenced in a study of CD8 T cells in Susac syndrome. The RNA, about 0.5 to 1 ug, was put through reverse transcription using random hexamers. A single record per CDR3 protein comes from TCRdb applying MiXCR to the immunoSEQ multiplex PCR reads. The sample includes 100,000 or so distinct CDR3 sequences, less than 95% of them seen just once. The sample was CD8+ T cells from PBMCs. These receptors all stem from a human donor in good health.

The chain couples TRBV29-1 to TRBJ1-2; tentatively, D is TRBD1 (5 bases). The CDR3 extends over 16 amino acids. The germline V and J ends were trimmed by 5 bases and 5 bases, with 24 bases remaining between them. Looked up from germline, CDR1 is SQVTM and CDR2 is ANQGSEA. CDR3 nucleotide sequence: TGCAGCGTTCCGAATACGGGACGGATAATCTCTTATGGCTACACCTTC. Amino acids: CSVPNTGRIISYGYTF.

The chain links TRBV28 to TRBJ2-3, with unresolved D. Per germline, CDR1 MDHEN and CDR2 SYDVKM. The CDR3 spans 14 residues. The ends were cut back, 7 bases at V and 4 bases at J, with 15 bases in the middle. For the CDR3, the DNA is TGTGCCAGCACCCCTGAGACAACCCCAGATACGCAGTATTTT. Translation gives CASTPETTPDTQYF.

About this clonotype: An end of the junction differs from the germline gene, which may be a read error. The chain combines TRBV14 with TRBJ2-1; a possible D gene is TRBD2 (6 bases). Germline V gene lookup returns CDR1 SGHDN and CDR2 FVKESK. The CDR3 covers 18 residues. The CDR3 is CASSQEITAGPLYDEQFF. The CDR3 DNA follows: TGTGCCAGCAGCCAAGAAATTACGGCGGGGCCTCTCTACGATGAGCAGTTCTTC.

V and J are TRBV6-2 or TRBV6-3 and TRBJ2-7; 7 bases are a match to TRBD2. The CDR3 is 17 amino acids. With 0 bases clipped from V and 0 bases from J, the junction kept 8 bases outside the gene matches. The germline V gene has CDR1 MNHEY and CDR2 SVGEGT. In DNA, the CDR3 is TGTGCCAGCAGTTACTCAGGGGCTAGCGGCTTCTCCTACGAGCAGTACTTC. Its translation: CASSYSGASGFSYEQYF.

The chain carries TRBV27 and TRBJ2-3, with 9 bases identical to TRBD2. The V gene's germline CDR1 is MNHEY and CDR2 SMNVEV (reference sequence). This CDR3 spans 12 amino acids. V lost 4 bases to trimming and J lost 14 bases; unmatched junction nucleotides: 7. DNA for the CDR3: TGTGCCAGCAGTTCGGGACTAGCATTTTGGTATTTT. It translates to CASSSGLAFWYF.